This is a list of T cell receptor beta chains from one sample in a study of cytotoxic CD8 clonotypes in ibrutinib-treated CLL. TCRdb's table, derived via immunoSEQ multiplex PCR, lists solely in-frame clones and lacks some. This table holds 30,000 to 40,000 clones, about three quarters found once. Source: PBMCs, taken at disease progression, from a patient treated with ibrutinib. The source of these receptors is a human donor with chronic lymphocytic leukemia. Both conserved end residues are part of each CDR3. Each record gives: V gene, clone size, J gene, D gene, CDR3 DNA, CDR3 protein. D genes are given only for firm matches. Only some rows state a clone size, as once, few, many or a class for expanded clones.

V gene: TRBV6-1
clone size: -
J gene: TRBJ1-1
D gene: -
CDR3 DNA: TGTGCCAGCAGTGTTTTAGTACAGGGAGCTTTCTTT
CDR3 protein: CASSVLVQGAFF

V gene: TRBV5-1
clone size: -
J gene: TRBJ1-2
D gene: -
CDR3 DNA: TGCGCCAGCAGCTTCATGGGGGAGGGTGGCTACACCTTC
CDR3 protein: CASSFMGEGGYTF

V gene: TRBV4-1
clone size: -
J gene: TRBJ2-5
D gene: -
CDR3 DNA: TGCGCCAGCAGCCAGGAACGCGGCCAGTACCAAGAGACCCAGTACTTC
CDR3 protein: CASSQERGQYQETQYF

V gene: TRBV5-1
clone size: -
J gene: TRBJ2-5
D gene: -
CDR3 DNA: TGCGCCAGCAGCCAGTTAAAGCCAGAGACCCAGTACTTC
CDR3 protein: CASSQLKPETQYF

V gene: TRBV7-8
clone size: -
J gene: TRBJ1-5
D gene: -
CDR3 DNA: TGTGCCAGCAGCCCGAGGCGGCAGCAGTTTCAGCCCCAGCATTTT
CDR3 protein: CASSPRRQQFQPQHF

V gene: TRBV2
clone size: -
J gene: TRBJ2-5
D gene: -
CDR3 DNA: TGTGCCAGCAGCGGCCTGACCCAGGGCCAGACTGGGGAGACCCAGTACTTC
CDR3 protein: CASSGLTQGQTGETQYF

V gene: TRBV23-1
clone size: -
J gene: TRBJ1-5
D gene: -
CDR3 DNA: TGCGCCATAATCGGGTCGGAAGACAATCAGCCCCAGCATTTT
CDR3 protein: CAIIGSEDNQPQHF

V gene: TRBV7-3
clone size: once
J gene: TRBJ1-1
D gene: -
CDR3 DNA: TGTGCCAGCAGCTTAGGAGAGAACACTGAAGCTTTCTTT
CDR3 protein: CASSLGENTEAFF

V gene: TRBV18
clone size: -
J gene: TRBJ2-7
D gene: -
CDR3 DNA: TGTGCCAGCTCACCAGGGGGCTCCGACGAGCAGTACTTC
CDR3 protein: CASSPGGSDEQYF

V gene: TRBV10-1
clone size: -
J gene: TRBJ2-2
D gene: -
CDR3 DNA: TGCGCCAGCGAGGAGGCGAACACCGGGGAGCTGTTTTTT
CDR3 protein: CASEEANTGELFF

V gene: TRBV2
clone size: -
J gene: TRBJ1-1
D gene: -
CDR3 DNA: TGTGCCAGCAGTGAAGTGGGGACCCTTGAAGCTTTCTTT
CDR3 protein: CASSEVGTLEAFF

V gene: TRBV18
clone size: -
J gene: TRBJ2-1
D gene: TRBD2
CDR3 DNA: TGTGCCAGCTCCGCAGCGGGGGGGCTTTACAATGAGCAGTTCTTC
CDR3 protein: CASSAAGGLYNEQFF

V gene: TRBV11-1
clone size: -
J gene: TRBJ2-1
D gene: -
CDR3 DNA: TGTGCCAGCAGCAATTCACCGACAGGAGGTTCCTACAATGAGCAGTTCTTC
CDR3 protein: CASSNSPTGGSYNEQFF

V gene: TRBV28
clone size: few
J gene: TRBJ1-2
D gene: -
CDR3 DNA: TGTGCCAGCAGTCCAAAACTAGAGAGCTATGGCTACACCTTC
CDR3 protein: CASSPKLESYGYTF

V gene: TRBV5-1
clone size: -
J gene: TRBJ2-1
D gene: TRBD1
CDR3 DNA: TGCGCCAGCAGCTTCGGACAGGGCCCGGGGTTCTTC
CDR3 protein: CASSFGQGPGFF

V gene: TRBV10-1
clone size: few
J gene: TRBJ2-7
D gene: -
CDR3 DNA: TGCGCCAGCAGTAATGCCAGGGGACCCTACGAGCAGTACTTC
CDR3 protein: CASSNARGPYEQYF

V gene: TRBV4-1
clone size: -
J gene: TRBJ1-2
D gene: TRBD1
CDR3 DNA: TGCGCCAGCAGCCACAAGTCCCAGGACAGGTCAGGGAACTATGGCTACACCTTC
CDR3 protein: CASSHKSQDRSGNYGYTF

V gene: TRBV11-2
clone size: few
J gene: TRBJ1-3
D gene: -
CDR3 DNA: TGTGCCAGCAGCCCTCTTGAGGGAAAAGGAAACACCATATATTTT
CDR3 protein: CASSPLEGKGNTIYF

V gene: TRBV10-3
clone size: -
J gene: TRBJ2-1
D gene: TRBD2
CDR3 DNA: TGTGCCATCAGCCCGGGACTAGCGTCCTACAATGAGCAGTTCTTC
CDR3 protein: CAISPGLASYNEQFF

V gene: TRBV6-1
clone size: -
J gene: TRBJ1-2
D gene: -
CDR3 DNA: TGTGCCAGCAGTGAAGCACAGGGAGCCGGCTATGGCTACACCTTC
CDR3 protein: CASSEAQGAGYGYTF

V gene: TRBV27
clone size: -
J gene: TRBJ1-6
D gene: -
CDR3 DNA: TGTGCCAGCAGTTTAAATAATTCACCCCTCCACTTT
CDR3 protein: CASSLNNSPLHF

V gene: TRBV28
clone size: few
J gene: TRBJ2-3
D gene: -
CDR3 DNA: TGTGCCAGCAGTCCGCTCGGACCAGATACGCAGTATTTT
CDR3 protein: CASSPLGPDTQYF

V gene: TRBV5-4
clone size: -
J gene: TRBJ2-5
D gene: TRBD2
CDR3 DNA: TGTGCCAGCAGCCGCGGGACTAGCGTTGCGGGAGAGACCCAGTACTTC
CDR3 protein: CASSRGTSVAGETQYF

V gene: TRBV5-1
clone size: -
J gene: TRBJ2-3
D gene: -
CDR3 DNA: TGCGCCAGCAGCTTTGGGCCAGCCAAACCAGATACGCAGTATTTT
CDR3 protein: CASSFGPAKPDTQYF

V gene: TRBV18
clone size: -
J gene: TRBJ1-1
D gene: TRBD1
CDR3 DNA: TGTGCCAGCTCACCTATAGGGACAGGGGCCGAGAGGACTGAAGCTTTCTTT
CDR3 protein: CASSPIGTGAERTEAFF

V gene: TRBV21-1
clone size: -
J gene: TRBJ2-7
D gene: -
CDR3 DNA: TGTGCCAGCAGCAAAGAAAAGGCTAGCGGGATCTACGAGCAGTACTTC
CDR3 protein: CASSKEKASGIYEQYF

V gene: TRBV2
clone size: -
J gene: TRBJ2-5
D gene: -
CDR3 DNA: TGTGCCAGCAGTAGGGTGGGGGGAGAGACCCAGTACTTC
CDR3 protein: CASSRVGGETQYF

V gene: TRBV28
clone size: -
J gene: TRBJ2-7
D gene: -
CDR3 DNA: TGTGCCAGCAGGTCCCAGGGGAGGAGGGCCTACGAGCAGTACTTC
CDR3 protein: CASRSQGRRAYEQYF

V gene: TRBV27
clone size: once
J gene: TRBJ2-1
D gene: -
CDR3 DNA: TGTGCCAGGGGTTATGATCGGGGCTTGTTGAATGAGCAGTTCTTC
CDR3 protein: CARGYDRGLLNEQFF

V gene: TRBV30
clone size: -
J gene: TRBJ2-3
D gene: TRBD2
CDR3 DNA: TGTGCCTATACGCGGGGGGGAAACACAGATACGCAGTATTTT
CDR3 protein: CAYTRGGNTDTQYF

V gene: TRBV4-1
clone size: -
J gene: TRBJ2-7
D gene: -
CDR3 DNA: TGCGCCAGCAGCCCGGACGGATACGAGCAGTACTTC
CDR3 protein: CASSPDGYEQYF

V gene: TRBV7-9
clone size: few
J gene: TRBJ2-7
D gene: -
CDR3 DNA: TGTGCCAGCAGCTTCCCCCCCTCCGGGCCCACCTACGAGCAGTACTTC
CDR3 protein: CASSFPPSGPTYEQYF

V gene: TRBV7-9
clone size: -
J gene: TRBJ1-1
D gene: -
CDR3 DNA: TGTGCCGGCTCGGGCCTCCTAACCCCCGAAGCTTTCTTT
CDR3 protein: CAGSGLLTPEAFF

V gene: TRBV11-2
clone size: few
J gene: TRBJ1-2
D gene: -
CDR3 DNA: TGTGCCAGCAGCTTAGCGGGGGCCAATGGCTACACCTTC
CDR3 protein: CASSLAGANGYTF

V gene: TRBV19
clone size: -
J gene: TRBJ2-1
D gene: -
CDR3 DNA: TGTGCCAGTAGTATAGGAGCTTTTGAGCAGTTCTTC
CDR3 protein: CASSIGAFEQFF

V gene: TRBV5-4
clone size: -
J gene: TRBJ2-2
D gene: TRBD1
CDR3 DNA: TGTGCCAGCAGCTTCCTCGGGACAGGGGACAACACCGGGGAGCTGTTTTTT
CDR3 protein: CASSFLGTGDNTGELFF

V gene: TRBV7-9
clone size: -
J gene: TRBJ1-1
D gene: -
CDR3 DNA: TGTGCCAGCAGCCCCCGCGAGGCTATGAACACTGAAGCTTTCTTT
CDR3 protein: CASSPREAMNTEAFF

V gene: TRBV10-3
clone size: -
J gene: TRBJ2-2
D gene: -
CDR3 DNA: TGTGCCATCAAACGACAGGAGACCGGGGAGCTGTTTTTT
CDR3 protein: CAIKRQETGELFF

V gene: TRBV6-5
clone size: -
J gene: TRBJ1-3
D gene: -
CDR3 DNA: TGTGCCAGCAGTTACTCGATTGGAAACACCATATATTTT
CDR3 protein: CASSYSIGNTIYF

V gene: TRBV30
clone size: -
J gene: TRBJ1-3
D gene: -
CDR3 DNA: TGTGCCTGGAGCACAGGGTTCGGTATTAACACCATATATTTT
CDR3 protein: CAWSTGFGINTIYF

V gene: TRBV6-1
clone size: few
J gene: TRBJ2-3
D gene: -
CDR3 DNA: TGTGCCAGCAGCGTACTCGTTAAGCAGTATTTT
CDR3 protein: CASSVLVKQYF

V gene: TRBV7-3
clone size: -
J gene: TRBJ1-1
D gene: TRBD1
CDR3 DNA: TGTGCCAGCAGCGAATCCGGGACAGGGGGGACTGAAGCTTTCTTT
CDR3 protein: CASSESGTGGTEAFF

V gene: TRBV7-9
clone size: few
J gene: TRBJ1-5
D gene: -
CDR3 DNA: TGTGCCAGCAGCTTGGATGTTAGCAATCAGCCCCAGCATTTT
CDR3 protein: CASSLDVSNQPQHF

V gene: TRBV10-3
clone size: -
J gene: TRBJ2-7
D gene: -
CDR3 DNA: TGTGCCACCTTAGCGGATAACTACGAGCAGTACTTC
CDR3 protein: CATLADNYEQYF

V gene: TRBV29-1
clone size: -
J gene: TRBJ2-6
D gene: -
CDR3 DNA: TGCAGCGTTGAGTTTCCCTCTGGGGCCAACGTCCTGACTTTC
CDR3 protein: CSVEFPSGANVLTF

V gene: TRBV4-2
clone size: medium-sized
J gene: TRBJ2-7
D gene: -
CDR3 DNA: TGTGCCAGCAGCCAAGATAGGGACTTTACCTCCTACGAGCAGTACTTC
CDR3 protein: CASSQDRDFTSYEQYF

V gene: TRBV7-6
clone size: -
J gene: TRBJ2-5
D gene: -
CDR3 DNA: TGTGCCAGCAGCTTGGGGGGCACATCGCAAGAGACCCAGTACTTC
CDR3 protein: CASSLGGTSQETQYF

V gene: TRBV5-4
clone size: -
J gene: TRBJ2-2
D gene: TRBD2
CDR3 DNA: TGTGCCAGCAGCCCGGCCGGGACTAGCGGGAGGGTAGGCGGGGAGCTGTTTTTT
CDR3 protein: CASSPAGTSGRVGGELFF